What follows are 17 T cell receptor beta chains derived from one specimen sequenced in a study of tumor-infiltrating lymphocytes in primary liver carcinoma. TCR beta cDNA was made from around 460 ng total RNA with a constant-region primer. Investigators got TCR beta libraries out of three nested multiplex PCR rounds, done with slightly modified ARM-PCR. A C-beta reverse primer and TRBV1-TRBV30 forward primers served in each of the first two PCR rounds, at about 10 cycles apiece. TCRdb reanalysed the multiplex PCR reads using MiXCR and keeps one entry per CDR3 protein. The data show approximately 22,000 distinct CDR3 sequences, approximately 70% seen once. Total RNA and DNA came together from about 21-30 mg of bulk tissue without cell sorting. Sequences were obtained from liver tumor tissue from sampling region 1. Subset noted: tumor region T1, superior pole. The receptors shown here come from a man in his forties with primary liver carcinoma and hepatitis B virus infection.

The chain carries TRBV6-5 and TRBJ2-6; a possible D gene is TRBD2 (5 bases). The CDR3 consists of 13 residues. Germline CDR1 reads MNHEY; CDR2 reads SVGAGI. Trimming removed 10 bases at V and 8 bases at J, with 15 bases between. The CDR3 nucleotides are TGTGCCAACACCGAGTGGAGGACCAACGTCCTGACTTTC. Translated, it gives CANTEWRTNVLTF.

The J gene is TRBJ2-7, the V gene TRBV29-1; perhaps TRBD1 as D (5 bases). Germline V gene sequence: CDR1 SQVTM, CDR2 ANQGSEA. This CDR3 region has 11 residues. The CDR3 DNA reads TGCAACGTCAGGACAAATCACGAGCAGTACTTC. This sequence encodes CNVRTNHEQYF.

A word on this clonotype: Possible read error: a much larger clone is one base away. The CDR3 is CVGSPDRLTQYF. The CDR3 DNA is TGTGTCGGCAGCCCCGACAGGTTGACCCAGTACTTC. The chain couples TRBV7-9 to TRBJ2-5; D perhaps matches TRBD1 (6 bases). CDR3 length equals 12 residues. Germline lookup yields CDR1 SEHNR and CDR2 FQNEAQ (reference sequence).

The chain is built from TRBV30 and TRBJ2-7; the D gene could be TRBD1 or TRBD2 (5 bases each). This CDR3 comprises 14 residues. V dropped 4 bases and J dropped 5 bases, with 18 bases sitting between them. Per the germline V gene, CDR1 is GTSNPN and CDR2 is SVGIG (reference sequence). The CDR3 here is CAWNLYPGPHEQYF. As DNA, the CDR3 is TGTGCCTGGAATCTATATCCGGGACCCCACGAGCAGTACTTC.

Remarks on this clonotype: An end of the junction differs from the germline gene, which may be a read error. This sequence joins TRBV11-2 and TRBJ2-1; possible D gene TRBD1, 5 bases. CDR1 and CDR2 from the germline V gene are SGHAT and FQNNGV. This CDR3 has 15 residues. CDR3 bases: TGTGCCGACAGCTTAGCTGCAGGAGTTGTCAATGAGCAGTTATTC. Translating gives CADSLAAGVVNEQLF.

A note on this clonotype: Since a much larger clone is just one base distant, this may be a read error. The chain uses TRBV7-3 and TRBJ1-3; D uncertain. Germline V gene lookup returns CDR1 SGHTA and CDR2 FQGTGA. The CDR3 is 15 amino acids. The CDR3 is CTSSLSGGFGNTIYF. CDR3 bases: TGTACCAGCAGCTTAAGCGGTGGATTTGGAAACACCATATATTTT.

Comments on this clonotype: Being one base from a much bigger clone, this may be a read error. The chain carries TRBV11-2 and TRBJ2-3, with TRBD1 identical over 11 bases. Germline V lookup: CDR1 SGHAT, CDR2 FQNNGV. The CDR3 length is 14 residues. The CDR3 nucleotides read TGTGCCGGCAGCAAAGGACAGGGGGCAGATACGCGGTATTTT. Translated, it gives CAGSKGQGADTRYF.

Note on this clonotype: The junction departs from the called germline gene at one end, perhaps through a read error. The chain joins TRBV14 to TRBJ1-1; TRBD1 might be the D (6 bases). The germline V gene has CDR1 SGHDN and CDR2 FVKESK. The CDR3 is 16 amino acids. The CDR3 is CTSSQVGRGGNIEAFF. The CDR3 region has the DNA TGTACCAGCAGCCAAGTTGGCAGGGGAGGGAACATTGAAGCTTTCTTT.

This clonotype qualifies as medium-sized. CDR3 nucleotide sequence: TGCGCCAGCAGCCAAGATAGGGGACTAGCGGGAGGCCATACGCAGTATTTT. Translation: CASSQDRGLAGGHTQYF. This chain joins TRBV4-3 and TRBJ2-3; the match to TRBD2 covers 15 bases. There are 17 residues in the CDR3. The V and J ends lost 0 bases and 7 bases, in that order; junction bases with no gene match: 5. From germline, CDR1 is LGHNA and CDR2 YSLEER.

The chain uses TRBV5-5 and TRBJ2-1, with D unresolved. Germline values: CDR1 SGHKS, CDR2 YYEKEE (reference sequence). CDR3 length: 15 amino acids. V was pared by 5 bases and J by 7 bases, with 19 bases between. This CDR3 is CASSLDFPPFNEQFF. The CDR3 coding sequence is TGTGCCAGCAGTCTTGACTTTCCTCCGTTTAATGAGCAGTTCTTC. Supplemented by reference TRBV5-5 and TRBJ2-1, the full variable domain reads DAGVTQSPTHLIKTRGQQVTLRCSPISGHKSVSWYQQVLGQGPQFIFQYYEKEERGRGNFPDRFSARQFPNYSSELNVNALLLGDSALYLCASSLDFPPFNEQFFGPGTRLTVL.

With regard to this clonotype: The conserved phenylalanine or tryptophan is not found at the CDR3 terminus, so this likely reflects a read error. The chain joins TRBV10-3 to TRBJ2-5; weak D call: TRBD2 (6 bases). The end of the DNA aligns better with TRBJ2-7, so the J call may be wrong. CDR1 and CDR2 (germline): ENHRY, SYGVKD. This CDR3 has 15 amino acids. CDR3 amino acids: CAIRGGDAASYEQYS. Written as DNA, the CDR3 is TGTGCCATCAGGGGCGGGGACGCAGCATCCTACGAGCAGTACTCC.

This chain connects TRBV29-1 to TRBJ1-2; the match to TRBD1 covers 8 bases. CDR1 is SQVTM and CDR2 is ANQGSEA in the germline V gene. The CDR3 runs 12 residues. V lost 5 bases and J lost 3; bases outside the gene matches: 2. CDR3 nucleotide sequence: TGCAGCGTTATACAGGGGGACTATGGCTACACCTTC. Translation gives CSVIQGDYGYTF. Together with reference TRBV29-1 and TRBJ1-2, the CDR3 gives the full variable domain: SAVISQKPSRDICQRGTSLTIQCQVDSQVTMMFWYRQQPGQSLTLIATANQGSEATYESGFVIDKFPISRPNLTFSTLTVSNMSPEDSSIYLCSVIQGDYGYTFGSGTRLTVV.

As concerns this clonotype: It is likely a read error, because the conserved phenylalanine at the end of the CDR3 is missing. The chain carries TRBV5-1 and TRBJ2-3, with D perhaps matching TRBD1 (6 bases). Germline assignment: CDR1 SGHRS and CDR2 YFSETQ. This CDR3 contains 13 residues. Here the CDR3 DNA reads TGCGCGAGCAGAGGCGCAGGGGCAGATACGCAGTATATT. Translated, it gives CASRGAGADTQYI.

V usage is TRBV13 and J usage is TRBJ2-2; D unclear. Germline CDR1 and CDR2: PRHDT and FYEKMQ (reference sequence). Between the trimmed V and J ends, which lost 5 bases and 8 bases, there was a span of 18 bases. This CDR3 is 15 amino acids long. The CDR3 coding sequence is TGTGCCAGCAGCACCATTAGGATCAACGCTGGGGAGCTGTTTTTT. This translates into CASSTIRINAGELFF.

This clonotype was seen ten or more times. This chain links TRBV5-1 with TRBJ1-1; no clear D. The CDR3 runs to 15 residues. Germline V gene data show CDR1 as SGHRS and CDR2 as YFSETQ. Trimming pared 0 bases from V and 1 base from J, leaving 10 bases between. DNA for the CDR3: TGCGCCAGCAGCTTGGATTTTTGGGGGAACACTGAAGCTTTCTTT. Translation: CASSLDFWGNTEAFF.

This clonotype was seen a handful of times. A much larger clone sits a single nucleotide away, making a read error possible. The V and J genes are TRBV28 and TRBJ2-3, with TRBD2 as a possible D gene (5 bases). CDR1 is MDHEN and CDR2 is SYDVKM in the germline V gene. The CDR3 has 15 amino acids. The V and J ends lost 6 bases and 4 bases respectively, with 17 bases between them. The CDR3 loop reads CASSTAEVESDTQYF. CDR3 sequence (DNA): TGTGCCAGCAGCACAGCGGAAGTCGAGTCAGATACGCAGTATTTT. Together with reference TRBV28 and TRBJ2-3, the CDR3 gives the full variable domain: DVKVTQSSRYLVKRTGEKVFLECVQDMDHENMFWYRQDPGLGLRLIYFSYDVKMKEKGDIPEGYSVSREKKERFSLILESASTNQTSMYLCASSTAEVESDTQYFGPGTRLTVL.

In this sample, this clonotype turned up once. One junction end does not reproduce the germline sequence, and a read error may be involved. This chain joins TRBV29-1 and TRBJ2-2; TRBD1 is a possible D gene (6 bases). The germline V gene encodes CDR1 SQVTM and CDR2 ANQGSEA. The CDR3 sequence is 14 residues long. The CDR3 region is CRIARTANTWELFF. The DNA of the CDR3 is TGCAGAATTGCCCGGACAGCGAACACCTGGGAGCTGTTTTTT.